The rows below give T cell receptor beta chains drawn from one sample of a study of T cell responses to AZD1222 COVID-19 vaccine. Profiled with immunoSEQ multiplex PCR; TCRdb holds only in-frame clones, not every one. Of about 150,000 clones listed, approximately 90% are singletons. The sequenced sample was peripheral blood, obtained on day 0 of AZD1222 vaccination. All receptors derive from an adult in good health. CDR3s include the opening cysteine and the closing phenylalanine or tryptophan. The order of the fields is clone size, D gene, J gene, V gene, CDR3 protein, CDR3 DNA. A D gene is named only where the DNA matches it firmly. The size entry is marked missing in some rows and otherwise reads once, few, many or a size class.

abundance: few; d_gene: TRBD1; j_gene: TRBJ1-2; v_gene: TRBV5-4; CDR3aa: CASSLGTVGGYGYTF; CDR3nt: TGTGCCAGCAGCCTCGGGACAGTTGGCGGGTATGGCTACACCTTC
abundance: .; d_gene: .; j_gene: TRBJ2-3; v_gene: TRBV27; CDR3aa: CASSYRGVPFTDTQYF; CDR3nt: TGTGCCAGCAGTTACCGGGGAGTGCCGTTCACAGATACGCAGTATTTT
abundance: once; d_gene: .; j_gene: TRBJ1-2; v_gene: TRBV28; CDR3aa: CASSDRTAAFSYGYTF; CDR3nt: TGTGCCAGCAGTGACCGGACCGCCGCCTTTTCCTATGGCTACACCTTC
abundance: .; d_gene: TRBD1; j_gene: TRBJ1-6; v_gene: TRBV6-2/TRBV6-3; CDR3aa: CASSYSGTGTGDSPLHF; CDR3nt: TGTGCCAGCAGTTACTCGGGAACCGGGACAGGGGATTCACCCCTCCACTTT
abundance: .; d_gene: TRBD2; j_gene: TRBJ2-7; v_gene: TRBV6-5; CDR3aa: CASSYGLAGGYEQYF; CDR3nt: TGTGCCAGCAGTTACGGACTAGCGGGAGGGTACGAGCAGTACTTC
abundance: .; d_gene: .; j_gene: TRBJ2-1; v_gene: TRBV5-1; CDR3aa: CASSLLLQNNEQFF; CDR3nt: TGCGCCAGCAGCTTGCTACTGCAGAACAATGAGCAGTTCTTC
abundance: .; d_gene: .; j_gene: TRBJ1-3; v_gene: TRBV28; CDR3aa: CASRYRVGSSGNTIYF; CDR3nt: TGTGCCAGCAGGTACAGGGTAGGGAGCTCTGGAAACACCATATATTTT
abundance: .; d_gene: .; j_gene: TRBJ2-7; v_gene: TRBV28; CDR3aa: CASSLAYEQYF; CDR3nt: TGTGCCAGCAGTTTAGCCTACGAGCAGTACTTC
abundance: .; d_gene: TRBD2; j_gene: TRBJ2-7; v_gene: TRBV25-1; CDR3aa: CASSEYKGSGRPHEQYF; CDR3nt: TGTGCCAGCAGTGAATATAAGGGTAGCGGGAGGCCCCACGAGCAGTACTTC
abundance: .; d_gene: TRBD1; j_gene: TRBJ1-1; v_gene: TRBV18; CDR3aa: CASSAKTGANTEAFF; CDR3nt: TGTGCCAGCTCAGCAAAGACAGGGGCGAACACTGAAGCTTTCTTT
abundance: .; d_gene: TRBD2; j_gene: TRBJ2-1; v_gene: TRBV6-6; CDR3aa: CASSYSGTSAGEQFF; CDR3nt: TGTGCCAGCAGTTACTCCGGGACTAGCGCCGGTGAGCAGTTCTTC
abundance: .; d_gene: .; j_gene: TRBJ1-2; v_gene: TRBV27; CDR3aa: CASSLGTANYGYTF; CDR3nt: TGTGCCAGCAGTTTAGGGACGGCTAACTATGGCTACACCTTC
abundance: .; d_gene: .; j_gene: TRBJ1-5; v_gene: TRBV7-8; CDR3aa: CASSFSSRYQPQHF; CDR3nt: TGTGCCAGCAGCTTTTCATCCCGGTATCAGCCCCAGCATTTT
abundance: .; d_gene: .; j_gene: TRBJ1-1; v_gene: TRBV19; CDR3aa: CASSSVFLMNTEAFF; CDR3nt: TGTGCCAGTAGTAGTGTTTTTTTAATGAACACTGAAGCTTTCTTT
abundance: .; d_gene: .; j_gene: TRBJ2-3; v_gene: TRBV6-2/TRBV6-3; CDR3aa: CASSVPGGAGTDTQYF; CDR3nt: TGTGCCAGCAGCGTACCCGGAGGGGCCGGCACAGATACGCAGTATTTT
abundance: once; d_gene: .; j_gene: TRBJ1-1; v_gene: TRBV4-2; CDR3aa: CASSRTQGEARENTEAFF; CDR3nt: TGTGCCAGCAGCCGAACACAGGGAGAGGCGAGAGAGAACACTGAAGCTTTCTTT
abundance: once; d_gene: TRBD1; j_gene: TRBJ1-3; v_gene: TRBV9; CDR3aa: CASSGGQGALSGNTIYF; CDR3nt: TGTGCCAGCAGCGGAGGACAGGGGGCTCTTAGTGGAAACACCATATATTTT
abundance: .; d_gene: .; j_gene: TRBJ1-5; v_gene: TRBV4-2; CDR3aa: CASSQEEGEINQPQHF; CDR3nt: TGTGCCAGCAGCCAAGAGGAGGGGGAGATCAATCAGCCCCAGCATTTT
abundance: .; d_gene: .; j_gene: TRBJ2-1; v_gene: TRBV5-1; CDR3aa: CASSFLSGAHNEQFF; CDR3nt: TGCGCCAGCAGCTTCTTATCAGGGGCCCACAATGAGCAGTTCTTC
abundance: .; d_gene: TRBD1; j_gene: TRBJ1-6; v_gene: TRBV19; CDR3aa: CASSMMGQYNSPLHF; CDR3nt: TGTGCCAGTAGTATGATGGGACAGTATAATTCACCCCTCCACTTT